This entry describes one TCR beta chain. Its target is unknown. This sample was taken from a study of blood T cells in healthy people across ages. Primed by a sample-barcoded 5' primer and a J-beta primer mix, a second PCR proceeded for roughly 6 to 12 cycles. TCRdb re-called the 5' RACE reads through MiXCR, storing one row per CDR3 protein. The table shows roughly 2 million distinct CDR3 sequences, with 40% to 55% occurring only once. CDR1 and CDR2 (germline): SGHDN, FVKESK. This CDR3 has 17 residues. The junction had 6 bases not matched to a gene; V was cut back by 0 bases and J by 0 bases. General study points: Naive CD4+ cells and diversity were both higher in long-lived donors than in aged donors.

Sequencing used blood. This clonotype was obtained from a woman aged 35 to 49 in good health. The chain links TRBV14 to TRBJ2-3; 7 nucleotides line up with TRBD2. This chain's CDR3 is CASSQDRRGISTDTQYF. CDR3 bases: TGTGCCAGCAGCCAAGACCGGCGGGGGATAAGCACAGATACGCAGTATTTT. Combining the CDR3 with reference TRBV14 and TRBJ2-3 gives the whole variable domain EAGVTQFPSHSVIEKGQTVTLRCDPISGHDNLYWYRRVMGKEIKFLLHFVKESKQDESGMPNNRFLAERTGGTYSTLKVQPAELEDSGVYFCASSQDRRGISTDTQYFGPGTRLTVL.